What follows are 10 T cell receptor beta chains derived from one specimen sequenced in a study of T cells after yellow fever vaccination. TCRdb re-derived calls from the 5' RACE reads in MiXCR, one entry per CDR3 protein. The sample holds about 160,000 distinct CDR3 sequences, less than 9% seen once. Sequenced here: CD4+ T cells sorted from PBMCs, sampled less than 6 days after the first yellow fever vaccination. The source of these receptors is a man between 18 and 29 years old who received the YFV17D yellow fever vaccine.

The CDR3 nucleotides are TGTGCCAGCAGTTCAGTCGGCGGGGCTGAAGCTTTCTTT. Encoded protein: CASSSVGGAEAFF. The V and J genes are TRBV6-2 or TRBV6-3 and TRBJ1-1; D gene unclear. The CDR3 is 13 amino acids. V gave up 4 bases and J gave up 6 bases, with 12 bases separating them. The germline V gene encodes CDR1 MNHEY and CDR2 SVGEGT.

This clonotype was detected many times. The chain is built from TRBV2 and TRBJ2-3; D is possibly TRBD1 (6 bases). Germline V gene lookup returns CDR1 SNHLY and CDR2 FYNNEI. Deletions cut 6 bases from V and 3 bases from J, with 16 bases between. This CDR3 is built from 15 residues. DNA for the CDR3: TGTGCCAGCAGCGACGACAGGCGGGTAACAGATACGCAGTATTTT. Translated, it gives CASSDDRRVTDTQYF.

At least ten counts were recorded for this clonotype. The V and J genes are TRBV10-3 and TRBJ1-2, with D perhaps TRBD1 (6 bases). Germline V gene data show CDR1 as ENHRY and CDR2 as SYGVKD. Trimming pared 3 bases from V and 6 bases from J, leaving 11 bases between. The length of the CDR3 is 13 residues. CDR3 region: CAISDTNRDGYTF. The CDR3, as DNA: TGTGCCATCAGTGACACAAACAGGGATGGCTACACCTTC.

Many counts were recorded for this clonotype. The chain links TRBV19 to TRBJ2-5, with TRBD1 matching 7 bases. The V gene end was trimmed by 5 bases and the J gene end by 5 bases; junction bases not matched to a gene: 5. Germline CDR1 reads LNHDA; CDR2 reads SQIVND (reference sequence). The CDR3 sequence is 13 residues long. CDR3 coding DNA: TGTGCCAGTAGTGGCAGGGGGTACGAGACCCAGTACTTC. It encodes CASSGRGYETQYF.

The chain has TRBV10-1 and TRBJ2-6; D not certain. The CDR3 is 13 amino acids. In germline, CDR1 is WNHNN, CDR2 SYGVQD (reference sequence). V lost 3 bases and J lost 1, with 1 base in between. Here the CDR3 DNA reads TGCGCCAGCAGTGAATCTGGGGCCAACGTCCTGACTTTC. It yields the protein CASSESGANVLTF.

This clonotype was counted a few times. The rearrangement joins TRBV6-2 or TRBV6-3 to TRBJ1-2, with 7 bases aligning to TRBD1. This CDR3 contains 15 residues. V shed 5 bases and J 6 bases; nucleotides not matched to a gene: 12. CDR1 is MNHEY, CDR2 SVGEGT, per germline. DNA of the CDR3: TGTGCCAGCAGTGGGAAGACAGGGACTTGGGATGGCTACACCTTC. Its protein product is CASSGKTGTWDGYTF.

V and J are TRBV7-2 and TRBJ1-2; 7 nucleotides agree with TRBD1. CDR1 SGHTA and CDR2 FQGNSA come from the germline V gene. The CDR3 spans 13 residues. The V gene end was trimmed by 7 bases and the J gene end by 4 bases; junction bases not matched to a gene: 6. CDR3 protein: CASTKTGAYGYTF. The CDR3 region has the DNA TGTGCCAGCACCAAAACAGGGGCCTATGGCTACACCTTC.

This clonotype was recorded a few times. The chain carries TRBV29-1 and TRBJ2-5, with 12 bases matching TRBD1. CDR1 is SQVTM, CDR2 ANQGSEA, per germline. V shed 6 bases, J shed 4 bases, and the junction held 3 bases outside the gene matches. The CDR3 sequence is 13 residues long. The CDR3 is CSVGQGAGETQYF. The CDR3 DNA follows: TGCAGCGTGGGACAGGGGGCAGGAGAGACCCAGTACTTC.

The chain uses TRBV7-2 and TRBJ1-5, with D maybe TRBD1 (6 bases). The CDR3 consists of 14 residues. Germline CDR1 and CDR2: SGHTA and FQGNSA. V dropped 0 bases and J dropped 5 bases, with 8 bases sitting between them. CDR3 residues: CASSLAGGYQPQHF. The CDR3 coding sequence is TGTGCCAGCAGCTTAGCAGGGGGTTATCAGCCCCAGCATTTT.

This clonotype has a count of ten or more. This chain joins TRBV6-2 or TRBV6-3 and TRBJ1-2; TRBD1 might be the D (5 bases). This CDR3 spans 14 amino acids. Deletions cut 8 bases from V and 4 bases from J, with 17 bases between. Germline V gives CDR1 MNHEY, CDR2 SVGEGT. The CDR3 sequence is CASGLQGYLYGYTF. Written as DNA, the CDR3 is TGTGCCAGCGGACTTCAGGGTTACCTCTATGGCTACACCTTC.